The 6 T cell receptor beta chains below were found in one sample sequenced in a study of T cell responses to AZD1222 COVID-19 vaccine. Data came from immunoSEQ multiplex PCR; TCRdb stores just in-frame clones and leaves some out. Of about 130,000 clones listed, roughly nine tenths were seen once; the top ten hold 8% to 10%. The material was peripheral blood, obtained 28 days after the second AZD1222 dose. These receptors were obtained from an adult who received the AZD1222 COVID-19 vaccine.

This chain joins TRBV5-5 and TRBJ1-1, with a tentative D call TRBD1 (6 bases). Germline V gives CDR1 SGHKS, CDR2 YYEKEE (reference sequence). Trimming took off 2 bases at V and 1 base at J, with 9 bases between the two ends. This CDR3 has 14 residues. The CDR3 DNA reads as TGTGCCAGCAGCTTCGACAGGAAGAACACTGAAGCTTTCTTT. Translation gives CASSFDRKNTEAFF.

The chain joins TRBV11-3 to TRBJ2-3, with D tentatively TRBD2 (6 bases). The germline V gene encodes CDR1 SGHNT and CDR2 YENEEA. This CDR3 contains 15 residues. Trimming removed 5 bases from V and 2 bases from J, with 14 bases in between. This chain's CDR3 is CASSVARGATDTQYF. Here the CDR3 DNA reads TGTGCCAGCAGCGTTGCGCGGGGCGCCACAGATACGCAGTATTTT.

V gene TRBV30 combines with J gene TRBJ1-6; D is unresolved. In germline, CDR1 is GTSNPN, CDR2 SVGIG (reference sequence). The CDR3 covers 13 residues. Between the trimmed V and J ends, which lost 1 base and 10 bases, there was a span of 11 bases. In nucleotides, the CDR3 is TGTGCCTGGAGTGGGGAGGGATCCTCACCCCTCCACTTT. Its translation: CAWSGEGSSPLHF.

The chain carries TRBV28 and TRBJ1-5; D possibly corresponds to TRBD1 (6 bases). CDR1 and CDR2 (germline): MDHEN, SYDVKM. V shed 1 base and J shed 5 bases, with 12 bases lying between them. This CDR3 has 15 residues. CDR3 region: CASSLLRGSHQPQHF. In nucleotides, the CDR3 is TGTGCCAGCAGTTTATTGAGGGGGAGCCATCAGCCCCAGCATTTT. Looking up the rest from reference TRBV28 and TRBJ1-5 gives the full variable domain: DVKVTQSSRYLVKRTGEKVFLECVQDMDHENMFWYRQDPGLGLRLIYFSYDVKMKEKGDIPEGYSVSREKKERFSLILESASTNQTSMYLCASSLLRGSHQPQHFGDGTRLSIL.

The CDR3 sequence: CASSLIMGDTEAFF. The DNA for the CDR3 is TGCGCCAGCAGCTTGATTATGGGCGACACTGAAGCTTTCTTT. V usage is TRBV5-1 and J usage is TRBJ1-1; the D is unclear. This CDR3 contains 14 residues. Germline CDR1 SGHRS, CDR2 YFSETQ. The V end lost 1 base, the J end lost 3 bases, and 10 bases lay between the germline ends.

CDR3 DNA sequence: TGCGCCAGCAGCTTGTTCGGAGGGGACACCGGGGAGCTGTTTTTT. Translating gives CASSLFGGDTGELFF. V usage is TRBV5-1 and J usage is TRBJ2-2, with a possible D match to TRBD2 (6 bases). Germline V gene data show CDR1 as SGHRS and CDR2 as YFSETQ. V was trimmed by 1 base and J by 3 bases, leaving 10 bases between them. The CDR3 spans 15 residues.